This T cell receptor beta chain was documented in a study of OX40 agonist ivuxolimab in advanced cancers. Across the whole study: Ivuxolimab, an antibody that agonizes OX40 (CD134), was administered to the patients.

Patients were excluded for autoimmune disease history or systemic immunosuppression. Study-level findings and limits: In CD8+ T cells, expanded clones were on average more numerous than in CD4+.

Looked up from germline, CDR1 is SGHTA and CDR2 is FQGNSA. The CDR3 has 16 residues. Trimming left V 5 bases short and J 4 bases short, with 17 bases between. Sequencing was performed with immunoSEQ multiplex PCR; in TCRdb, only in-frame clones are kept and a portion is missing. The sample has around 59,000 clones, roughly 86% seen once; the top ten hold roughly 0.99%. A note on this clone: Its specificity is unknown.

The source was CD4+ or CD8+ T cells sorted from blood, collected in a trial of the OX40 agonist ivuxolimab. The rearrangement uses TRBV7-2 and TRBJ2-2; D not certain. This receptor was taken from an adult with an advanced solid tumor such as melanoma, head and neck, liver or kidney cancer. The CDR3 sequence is CASSQGKAPPTGELFF. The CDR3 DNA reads TGTGCCAGCAGCCAAGGGAAAGCACCTCCCACCGGGGAGCTGTTTTTT.